This T cell receptor beta chain emerged from a study of OX40 agonist ivuxolimab in advanced cancers. Overall study results and limits: CD8+ T cells were the subset that, on average, had more expanded clones than CD4+. Within 6 weeks, CD4+ and CD8+ blood T cells expanded clonally at 0.1 to 3.0 mg/kg.

Regarding this clone: Its specificity is not known.

CDR1 and CDR2 (germline): MDHEN, SYDVKM. The V end was cut by 7 bases, the J end by 1 base, with 18 bases between. The CDR3 extends over 16 amino acids. Sequencing was performed with immunoSEQ multiplex PCR; in TCRdb, only in-frame clones are kept and a portion is missing. Found here are tens of thousands of clones, 70% to 90% of them singletons; the top ten hold approximately 0.26%. Specimen: CD4+ or CD8+ T cells sorted from blood, collected in a trial of the OX40 agonist ivuxolimab. The V gene is TRBV28, the J gene TRBJ2-3; D could derive from TRBD1 or TRBD2 (5 bases each). This TCR came from an adult with an advanced solid tumor such as melanoma, head and neck, liver or kidney cancer. In nucleotides, the CDR3 is TGTGCCAGCAACCCTGCGGGCAGGGCACGCACAGATACGCAGTATTTT. Translated: CASNPAGRARTDTQYF.